This T cell receptor (beta chain) was observed in a study of T cell repertoires in cytomegalovirus infection. About the research overall: CMV infection together with matching HLA type was indicated by public TCR beta signatures.

General study points: The ex vivo response was dominated by HLA-C-restricted CMV-specific TCR beta clonotypes.

A single record per CDR3 protein comes from TCRdb applying MiXCR to the reads. Of 250,000 to 350,000 distinct CDR3 sequences listed, 25% were seen once; the top ten hold approximately 13%. This clonotype turned up a few times. Its antigen is undetermined. The CDR3 covers 14 residues. After removal of 4 bases from V and 7 bases from J, the junction contained 7 bases not matched to a gene. CDR1 and CDR2 from the germline V gene are MNHGY and SVAAGI. The rearrangement links TRBV6-9 to TRBJ2-5; 9 bases map to TRBD2. The TCR originated in a human donor in good health (CMV status not recorded). Some clones in this sample may be carry-over from other donors' samples. The sequenced material came from PBMCs. The CDR3 nucleotides are TGTGCCAGCAGTTTAAGGACTAGCGAGGTGACCCAGTACTTC. It specifies CASSLRTSEVTQYF.